This TCR beta chain was identified during a study of OX40 agonist ivuxolimab in advanced cancers. Some background on the complete study: Ivuxolimab was a fully human IgG2 agonistic monoclonal antibody targeting the costimulatory receptor OX40 (CD134). Partial responses were achieved by three dose-escalation patients, of whom one had hepatocellular carcinoma and two had cutaneous melanoma. The purpose of peripheral TCRbeta sequencing was to test whether ivuxolimab changed TCR sequence diversity and led to clonal T-cell expansion. Prior anti-PD-1, anti-PD-L1 or anti-CTLA-4 therapy was permitted, and approximately 42% of dose-escalation patients had received checkpoint inhibitors. In the dose-escalation cohort, approximately 82% of patients were male, and the mean age was roughly 60 years with a range of roughly 20 to 80. Intravenous ivuxolimab was administered to patients every 2 weeks at six dose levels: 0.01, 0.1, 0.3, 1.5, 3 and 10 mg/kg. The paper covers the monotherapy dose-escalation part of the phase I ivuxolimab trial, which included N ≈ 57 patients. Of the roughly 53 patients in dose escalation, 19 had hepatocellular carcinoma, around 15 had melanoma, 9 had renal cell carcinoma and 9 had head and neck cancer. Broader findings and caveats from the paper: In the 0.1-3.0 mg/kg groups, partial responders had among the lowest normalized peripheral clonal expansion, particularly in CD8+ T cells. After ivuxolimab, expanded clones were on average more numerous among CD8+ T cells than among CD4+ T cells. Low levels of normalized T-cell clonal expansion were also seen in some nonresponding patients. At doses from 0.1 to 3.0 mg/kg, clonal expansion was seen in both CD4+ and CD8+ blood T cells between baseline and week 6. The antigen specificity of the clonally expanded peripheral T cells was not determined.

On this clone: No antigen is known for it. Within one base of it there is no much larger clone, and no base qualities were kept.

Patients with autoimmune disease history or receiving systemic immunosuppression were excluded from the trial. Peripheral blood for TCR sequencing was drawn from every dose cohort at baseline, at cycle 4 day 1 and at cycle 7 day 1. The samples were drawn from a first-in-human, open-label, multicenter phase I dose-escalation trial of ivuxolimab. The trial enrolled adults with locally advanced or metastatic head and neck squamous cell, hepatocellular, melanoma or renal cell carcinoma. Before TCR sequencing, CD4+ T cells and CD8+ T cells were sorted from peripheral blood as separate populations. For sequencing of the TCRbeta CDR3 region, genomic DNA was extracted from the sorted cells. The immunoSEQ Assay was used to sequence the TCRbeta CDR3 regions. In its TCRdb copy, this immuneACCESS table keeps in-frame sequences only and misses some clones. Where compared with another copy, unresolved V genes explain less than half of these, and the others have no known cause. The sample profile shows around 560 clones; 60% to 70% of them were found once. The ten largest clones capture 22% of the sample.

V is pared back by 4 bases and J by 2 bases, with 12 bases lying between the germline termini. Sequences SGHRS (CDR1) and YFSETQ (CDR2) are obtained from the germline V gene. Counted from cysteine to phenylalanine, this CDR3 has 14 amino acids. Only CDR3 DNA is held: 42 bases, read in frame from base 1. The receptor comes from an adult with an advanced solid tumor such as melanoma, head and neck, liver or kidney cancer. The material was CD4+ or CD8+ T cells sorted from blood, obtained in a trial of the OX40 agonist ivuxolimab. Rearrangement joined TRBV5-1 to TRBJ1-2, with the D gene too uncertain to name. The nucleotides are TGCGCCAGCAGCCGGGTCGGCGGCAACTATGGCTACACCTTC. It translates to CASSRVGGNYGYTF. The CDR3 plus the reference TRBV5-1 and TRBJ1-2 genes for the other parts give the full variable domain: KAGVTQTPRYLIKTRGQQVTLSCSPISGHRSVSWYQQTPGQGLQFLFEYFSETQRNKGNFPGRFSGRQFSNSRSEMNVSTLELGDSALYLCASSRVGGNYGYTFGSGTRLTVV.